These 14 T cell receptor beta chains were sequenced from one sample in a study of blood T cells in healthy people across ages. Then a second PCR, running about 7 to 11 cycles, was carried out with a sample-barcoded 5' primer and a J-beta primer mix. TCRdb itself ran the 5' RACE reads through MiXCR, one entry per CDR3 protein. The data hold approximately 800,000 distinct CDR3 sequences, with roughly 25% observed a single time. These same data were also listed under a study on T cells of mothers and their children.

The sample consisted of blood. The receptors shown here come from a boy aged 5 to 17 in good health.

V and J are TRBV5-1 and TRBJ1-1; perhaps TRBD1 as D (5 bases). V was clipped by 2 bases and J by 5 bases, with 16 bases between them. CDR1 and CDR2 from the germline V gene are SGHRS and YFSETQ. The CDR3 spans 15 residues. The CDR3 nucleotides are TGCGCCAGCAGCTTTTCCGGACTGGGGGGGACTGAAGCTTTCTTT. Translated, it gives CASSFSGLGGTEAFF.

This chain joins TRBV27 and TRBJ2-5; D is unresolved. The length of the CDR3 is 15 residues. Trimming left V 3 bases short and J 7 bases short, with 18 bases between. The germline V gene encodes CDR1 MNHEY and CDR2 SMNVEV (reference sequence). This CDR3 reads CASSLTARSRGTQYF. CDR3 DNA: TGTGCCAGCAGTTTGACTGCCCGATCCAGAGGGACCCAGTACTTC.

This chain links TRBV6-1 with TRBJ1-1; D is undetermined. This CDR3 comprises 12 residues. Trimming took off 7 bases at V and 6 bases at J, with 12 bases between the two ends. Germline CDR1 is MNHNS and CDR2 is SASEGT. The CDR3 region has the DNA TGTGCCAGCAATCGGCCCGTATCTGAAGCTTTCTTT. Translating gives CASNRPVSEAFF.

The chain joins TRBV7-9 to TRBJ2-5; D possibly uses TRBD1 or TRBD2 (6 bases each). This CDR3 has 15 residues. The V end was cut by 3 bases, the J end by 5 bases, with 16 bases between. Germline lookup yields CDR1 SEHNR and CDR2 FQNEAQ (reference sequence). The CDR3 sequence is CASSLMGGGMETQYF. CDR3 sequence (DNA): TGTGCCAGCAGCTTGATGGGGGGCGGGATGGAGACCCAGTACTTC.

Only a few counts were recorded for this clonotype. V is TRBV24-1 and J is TRBJ2-5, with D tentatively TRBD2 (5 bases). Germline CDR1 reads KGHDR; CDR2 reads SFDVKD. The V end was cut by 10 bases, the J end by 4 bases, with 15 bases between. The CDR3 loop spans 13 amino acids. The CDR3 spells CATPGRYRETQYF. The CDR3 DNA reads TGTGCCACGCCGGGGAGATATCGAGAGACCCAGTACTTC.

V is TRBV27 and J is TRBJ2-3, with D possibly TRBD1 on 6 matching bases. Per the germline V gene, CDR1 is MNHEY and CDR2 is SMNVEV (reference sequence). V dropped 2 bases and J dropped 3 bases, with 15 bases sitting between them. The CDR3 sequence is 16 residues long. Here the CDR3 reads CASSLVSLQGTDTQYF. The CDR3 DNA follows: TGTGCCAGCAGTTTAGTATCCTTACAGGGAACAGATACGCAGTATTTT.

The rearrangement joins TRBV6-5 to TRBJ2-1, with D possibly matching TRBD2 (5 bases). The CDR3 loop spans 13 amino acids. Germline assignment: CDR1 MNHEY and CDR2 SVGAGI. Trimming removed 0 bases from V and 8 bases from J, with 8 bases in between. The DNA for the CDR3 is TGTGCCAGCAGTTACTCCACTAGGGATGAGCAGTTCTTC. The encoded protein is CASSYSTRDEQFF.

This clonotype was counted between two and nine times. V is TRBV10-3 and J is TRBJ1-5; a possible D gene is TRBD1 (5 bases). The CDR3 is 15 residues long. Trimming took 2 bases from V and 7 from J, leaving 15 bases between them. Germline V gives CDR1 ENHRY, CDR2 SYGVKD. The CDR3 region is CAISEAGRQVQPQHF. Written as DNA, the CDR3 is TGTGCCATCAGTGAGGCGGGACGGCAGGTCCAGCCCCAGCATTTT.

CDR3 nucleotide sequence: TGTGCCAGCAGTCGACTAGCGGGGGCAGAGGGGCCAGATACGCAGTATTTT. This translates into CASSRLAGAEGPDTQYF. The rearrangement joins TRBV12-3 or TRBV12-4 to TRBJ2-3; 12 nucleotides line up with TRBD2. The CDR3 length is 17 residues. Trimming removed 5 bases from V and 4 bases from J; junction bases left unmatched: 10.

The CDR3 loop is CSVWGQGSSYEQYF. CDR3 nucleotide sequence: TGCAGCGTTTGGGGACAGGGGTCCTCCTACGAGCAGTACTTC. V usage is TRBV29-1 and J usage is TRBJ2-7; 10 nucleotides agree with TRBD1. This CDR3 spans 14 amino acids. Germline CDR1 reads SQVTM; CDR2 reads ANQGSEA. After removal of 5 bases from V and 0 bases from J, the junction contained 4 bases not matched to a gene.

The chain joins TRBV5-1 to TRBJ2-7, with D perhaps TRBD2 (6 bases). Trimming removed 0 bases at V and 5 bases at J, with 12 bases between. This CDR3 is 14 amino acids long. In germline, CDR1 is SGHRS, CDR2 YFSETQ. CDR3 DNA sequence: TGCGCCAGCAGCTTGGCCGGAGGGGCCCACGAGCAGTACTTC. It encodes CASSLAGGAHEQYF. Combining the CDR3 with reference TRBV5-1 and TRBJ2-7 gives the whole variable domain KAGVTQTPRYLIKTRGQQVTLSCSPISGHRSVSWYQQTPGQGLQFLFEYFSETQRNKGNFPGRFSGRQFSNSRSEMNVSTLELGDSALYLCASSLAGGAHEQYFGPGTRLTVT.

This clonotype has just a few counts. The chain links TRBV27 to TRBJ1-2; D ambiguous. The germline gives CDR1 MNHEY, CDR2 SMNVEV (reference sequence). The CDR3 is 12 amino acids. V lost 5 bases, J lost 8 bases, and 12 bases lay in between. CDR3 sequence (DNA): TGTGCCAGCAGTGACCCCGGAGTGGGCTACACCTTC. The encoded protein is CASSDPGVGYTF.

The chain combines TRBV11-1 with TRBJ1-1, with TRBD1 matching over 9 bases. Germline V lookup: CDR1 SGHAT, CDR2 FQDESV (reference sequence). The junction had 7 bases not matched to a gene; V was cut back by 7 bases and J by 1 base. This CDR3 spans 15 amino acids. The CDR3 DNA is TGTGCCAGCACCCGGGACAGGGAAGGGAACACTGAAGCTTTCTTT. Protein: CASTRDREGNTEAFF.

CDR3 nucleotide sequence: TGTGCCACCAGCAAGGACGGTCGCACAGATACGCAGTATTTT. Its protein product is CATSKDGRTDTQYF. V and J are TRBV15 and TRBJ2-3; D is uncertain. From germline, CDR1 is LNHNV and CDR2 YYDKDF (reference sequence). Trimming took off 4 bases at V and 1 base at J, with 9 bases between the two ends. The CDR3 runs to 14 residues.